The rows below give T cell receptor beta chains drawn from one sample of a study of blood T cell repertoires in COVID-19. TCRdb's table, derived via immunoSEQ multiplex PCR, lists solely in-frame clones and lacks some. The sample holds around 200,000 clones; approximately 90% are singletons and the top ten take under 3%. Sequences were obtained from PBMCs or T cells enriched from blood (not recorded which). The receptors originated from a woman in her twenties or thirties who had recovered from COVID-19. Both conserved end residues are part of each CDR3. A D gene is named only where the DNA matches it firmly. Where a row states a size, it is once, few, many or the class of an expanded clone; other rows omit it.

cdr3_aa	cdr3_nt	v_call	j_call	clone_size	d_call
CASSATRDTYEQYF	TGTGCCAGTAGTGCCACGAGGGACACCTACGAGCAGTACTTC	TRBV19	TRBJ2-7	once	-
CASSLEASGGSYNEQFF	TGTGCCAGCAGCTTGGAGGCTAGCGGGGGGTCCTACAATGAGCAGTTCTTC	TRBV5-6	TRBJ2-1	-	TRBD2
CASSLGGGKVVNTEAFF	TGTGCCAGCAGCTTGGGAGGGGGGAAAGTAGTGAACACTGAAGCTTTCTTT	TRBV9	TRBJ1-1	once	-
CASSKTGTSGGTGELFF	TGTGCCAGTAGTAAAACCGGGACTAGCGGGGGGACCGGGGAGCTGTTTTTT	TRBV19	TRBJ2-2	-	TRBD2
CASSPSTRETQYF	TGTGCCAGCAGCCCTTCAACTAGAGAGACCCAGTACTTC	TRBV7-2	TRBJ2-5	-	-
CASSQRTGWYGYTF	TGTGCCAGCAGCCAACGGACAGGGTGGTATGGCTACACCTTC	TRBV14	TRBJ1-2	-	TRBD1
CASSLARGNTEAFF	TGTGCCAGCAGTTTAGCCAGGGGGAACACTGAAGCTTTCTTT	TRBV6-6	TRBJ1-1	few	-
CASSLRQGAETQYF	TGTGCCAGCAGCTTAAGACAGGGGGCAGAGACCCAGTACTTC	TRBV7-9	TRBJ2-5	-	TRBD1
CASSIDGLAPNEQFF	TGTGCCAGTAGTATAGATGGACTAGCCCCCAATGAGCAGTTCTTC	TRBV19	TRBJ2-1	-	TRBD2
CASSLGAATQETQYF	TGCGCCAGCAGCTTGGGAGCGGCGACCCAAGAGACCCAGTACTTC	TRBV5-1	TRBJ2-5	-	-
CASSFPSGEAFF	TGTGCCAGCAGCTTTCCCAGCGGTGAAGCTTTCTTT	TRBV13	TRBJ1-1	-	-
CASSQGTGRYAEAFF	TGTGCCAGCAGCCAAGGGACAGGGCGATACGCTGAAGCTTTCTTT	TRBV5-6	TRBJ1-1	-	TRBD1
CASSIAPLFEINQPQHF	TGTGCCAGTAGTATAGCCCCTCTTTTCGAGATTAATCAGCCCCAGCATTTT	TRBV19	TRBJ1-5	-	-
CASSQRTGANTIYF	TGCGCCAGCAGCCAACGGACAGGGGCCAACACCATATATTTT	TRBV4-3	TRBJ1-3	-	TRBD1
CASSYGDTVNYGYTF	TGTGCCAGCAGTTACGGGGACACCGTGAACTATGGCTACACCTTC	TRBV6-5	TRBJ1-2	-	-
CASSFFTSGAYEQYF	TGTGCCAGCAGCTTTTTTACTAGCGGGGCCTACGAGCAGTACTTC	TRBV7-2	TRBJ2-7	-	TRBD2
CASSLNSRNYGYTF	TGTGCCAGCAGCCTCAATTCGCGGAACTATGGCTACACCTTC	TRBV14	TRBJ1-2	-	-
CAISHSRRGGESEQFF	TGTGCCATCAGTCACAGTCGTCGCGGGGGGGAGAGTGAGCAGTTCTTC	TRBV10-3	TRBJ2-1	-	TRBD2
CASSPVDRGQLGYTF	TGTGCCAGTAGTCCCGTCGACAGGGGGCAACTCGGCTACACCTTC	TRBV19	TRBJ1-2	once	TRBD1
CASTPGTGGYEQYF	TGTGCCAGCACACCCGGGACAGGGGGCTACGAGCAGTACTTC	TRBV27	TRBJ2-7	-	TRBD1
CASSQQPAGYPPHEQYF	TGTGCCAGCAGCCAGCAGCCAGCGGGGTACCCACCGCACGAGCAGTACTTC	TRBV6-2/TRBV6-3	TRBJ2-7	-	TRBD2
CASSLRSGNTEAFF	TGCGCCAGCAGCTTGAGATCCGGGAACACTGAAGCTTTCTTT	TRBV5-1	TRBJ1-1	-	-
CASSPKAGGGGELFF	TGTGCCAGCAGCCCAAAAGCGGGGGGTGGCGGGGAGCTGTTTTTT	TRBV7-2	TRBJ2-2	once	TRBD2
CAAGTGVNTEAFF	TGTGCCGCCGGGACAGGAGTGAACACTGAAGCTTTCTTT	TRBV25-1	TRBJ1-1	-	TRBD1
CSARFRISQYF	TGCAGTGCCAGATTCAGAATTTCCCAGTACTTC	TRBV20-1	TRBJ2-5	-	-
CASSRQGRNTYGYTF	TGTGCCAGCAGTAGACAGGGCCGAAATACCTATGGCTACACCTTC	TRBV6-5	TRBJ1-2	-	TRBD1
CASSQATGRNTEAFF	TGTGCCAGCTCACAAGCGACAGGTCGGAACACTGAAGCTTTCTTT	TRBV18	TRBJ1-1	-	-
CASSRGTANQPQHF	TGTGCCAGCAGCCGGGGGACGGCGAATCAGCCCCAGCATTTT	TRBV6-5	TRBJ1-5	-	-
CSVVGTGSEKLFF	TGCAGCGTTGTCGGGACAGGGTCTGAAAAACTGTTTTTT	TRBV29-1	TRBJ1-4	once	TRBD1
CTSRGGELTYEQYF	TGCACCAGCAGGGGAGGGGAATTAACCTACGAGCAGTACTTC	TRBV1	TRBJ2-7	-	-
CASSPRAGGYTF	TGTGCCAGCTCACCCAGGGCAGGAGGCTACACCTTC	TRBV27	TRBJ1-2	-	-
CASSLHLTAEKLFF	TGCGCCAGCAGCTTGCATTTGACAGCAGAAAAACTGTTTTTT	TRBV5-1	TRBJ1-4	-	-
CASSPLYSGANVLTF	TGTGCCAGCTCACCACTATACTCTGGGGCCAACGTCCTGACTTTC	TRBV18	TRBJ2-6	-	-
CASSITSGTGAGETQYF	TGTGCCAGCAGCATAACCTCCGGGACAGGGGCCGGGGAGACCCAGTACTTC	TRBV9	TRBJ2-5	-	TRBD1
CATSSATGGLFGTGELFF	TGTGCCACCAGCAGTGCGACCGGGGGGCTTTTCGGCACCGGGGAGCTGTTTTTT	TRBV15	TRBJ2-2	-	-
CASSPFQGRGNTIYF	TGTGCCAGTAGCCCTTTCCAGGGAAGAGGAAACACCATATATTTT	TRBV19	TRBJ1-3	few	-
CASSVGQVWDNSPLHF	TGTGCCAGCAGCGTAGGACAGGTTTGGGATAATTCACCCCTCCACTTT	TRBV9	TRBJ1-6	once	-
CASSWTGFGNTIYF	TGTGCCAGCAGTTGGACAGGGTTCGGAAACACCATATATTTT	TRBV28	TRBJ1-3	-	TRBD1
CASSTDRAAYEQYF	TGTGCCAGCAGTACGGACAGGGCTGCCTACGAGCAGTACTTC	TRBV11-2	TRBJ2-7	-	TRBD1
CAISEPVRNWRSYEQYF	TGTGCCATCAGTGAGCCGGTCCGGAATTGGCGGTCCTACGAGCAGTACTTC	TRBV10-3	TRBJ2-7	-	-
CASRGPQAKNIQYF	TGTGCCAGCAGGGGGCCCCAAGCCAAAAACATTCAGTACTTC	TRBV28	TRBJ2-4	-	-
CASSPNSYGYTF	TGTGCCAGCAGTCCAAACAGCTATGGCTACACCTTC	TRBV12-3/TRBV12-4	TRBJ1-2	-	-
CASSGQGQGAKDYGYTF	TGTGCCAGCAGCGGCCAGGGACAGGGGGCGAAGGACTATGGCTACACCTTC	TRBV9	TRBJ1-2	once	TRBD1
CASSLGLAGRSSYEQYF	TGTGCCAGCAGTTTGGGACTAGCGGGTCGGTCCTCCTACGAGCAGTACTTC	TRBV27	TRBJ2-7	-	TRBD2
CASSYGWRRANEKLFF	TGTGCCAGCAGTTACGGGTGGCGCCGGGCTAATGAAAAACTGTTTTTT	TRBV6-5	TRBJ1-4	-	-
CASSSREGVNTEAFF	TGTGCCAGCAGTTCCAGGGAGGGGGTGAACACTGAAGCTTTCTTT	TRBV6-5	TRBJ1-1	-	-
CASSPNPGLAGETQYF	TGTGCCAGCTCACCAAACCCGGGACTAGCGGGGGAGACCCAGTACTTC	TRBV18	TRBJ2-5	-	TRBD2
CASSLRRDRGGYGYTF	TGTGCCAGCAGCTTACGACGGGACAGGGGTGGATATGGCTACACCTTC	TRBV11-3	TRBJ1-2	-	TRBD1
CASSQGTGRYGYTF	TGTGCCAGCAGCCAAGGGACAGGGCGATATGGCTACACCTTC	TRBV3-1/TRBV3-2	TRBJ1-2	-	TRBD1
CASSRFLGYTIYF	TGCGCCAGCAGCCGTTTCCTCGGGTACACCATATATTTT	TRBV4-3	TRBJ1-3	-	-
CASSSSRGDTDTQYF	TGTGCCAGCAGCTCTTCGCGGGGGGACACAGATACGCAGTATTTT	TRBV11-2	TRBJ2-3	-	TRBD2
CASTPQGIVQPQHF	TGTGCCAGTACTCCACAGGGGATTGTGCAGCCCCAGCATTTT	TRBV19	TRBJ1-5	-	TRBD1